This TCR beta chain was profiled in a study of identical twins. A universal primer site came from template switching; cDNA carried unique molecular identifiers. TCRdb called the 5' RACE reads again in MiXCR, with one record for every CDR3 protein. Of fewer than 500,000 distinct CDR3 sequences in the sample, roughly a quarter are singletons; the top ten hold roughly 3%. Germline assignment: CDR1 SGHKS and CDR2 YYEKEE (reference sequence). The CDR3 consists of 14 residues. With 2 bases removed from V and 13 bases from J, the gap between germline ends came to 16 bases. These data also formed part of another study, on T cells expressing NK-cell markers. That report notes: The sorts in several experiments were restricted to alpha-beta TCR T cells by an anti-gamma-delta TCR antibody.

The origin of this receptor is a woman between 18 and 30 years old in good health. The sample was CD4+ T cells sorted from blood. The chain is built from TRBV5-5 and TRBJ1-6; TRBD1 is a possible D gene (5 bases). Here the CDR3 DNA reads TGTGCCAGCAGCTTATTTAGGGGTGGTGCGCCCCTCCACTTT. This gives the protein CASSLFRGGAPLHF. The complete variable domain, with remaining parts taken from reference TRBV5-5 and TRBJ1-6, reads DAGVTQSPTHLIKTRGQQVTLRCSPISGHKSVSWYQQVLGQGPQFIFQYYEKEERGRGNFPDRFSARQFPNYSSELNVNALLLGDSALYLCASSLFRGGAPLHFGNGTRLTVT.